These 21 T cell receptor beta chains were all obtained from the same sample, sequenced in a study of molecular identifiers for immune sequencing clone quantification. TCRdb itself ran the PCR reads through MiXCR, one entry per CDR3 protein. The table includes over 600,000 distinct CDR3 sequences, less than 20% detected once. Sequencing was done on a sample of naive CD8+ T cells from blood, with Jurkat cell RNA spiked in. Subset meaning: FACS-sorted CD8+CD4-CCR7+CD45RA+ naive T cells. The receptors come from a human donor in good health. Some libraries in this study had Jurkat cell RNA spiked in.

This clonotype showed up many times. The V and J genes are TRBV28 and TRBJ2-7; 8 bases align to TRBD2. Germline V gene data show CDR1 as MDHEN and CDR2 as SYDVKM. With V trimmed by 10 bases and J by 3 bases, 8 bases remained unmatched. CDR3 length: 13 amino acids. This CDR3 reads CATKRELVYEQYF. DNA for the CDR3: TGTGCCACCAAGCGGGAGCTGGTCTACGAGCAGTACTTC.

The CDR3 reads CASSFAAGGYQETQYF. CDR3 nucleotide sequence: TGTGCCAGCAGTTTTGCGGCGGGGGGTTACCAAGAGACCCAGTACTTC. J is TRBJ2-5 and V is TRBV12-3 or TRBV12-4; 8 nucleotides line up with TRBD2. V trimming: 3 bases; J trimming: 0 bases; junction bases outside the gene matches: 6. This CDR3 comprises 16 residues.

To note about this clonotype: This CDR3 is missing its conserved last phenylalanine or tryptophan, likely due to a read error. The rearrangement joins TRBV19 to TRBJ2-7; a weak D match, TRBD2 (6 bases). V shed 6 bases and J shed 1 base, with 13 bases lying between them. This CDR3 region has 14 residues. Germline V gene lookup returns CDR1 LNHDA and CDR2 SQIVND (reference sequence). The CDR3: CASSAGTRSYEQYL. Written as DNA, the CDR3 is TGTGCCAGTAGCGCGGGGACCAGGTCCTACGAGCAGTACCTC.

The gene calls are TRBV7-3 and TRBJ2-1; D remains ambiguous. CDR1 is SGHTA and CDR2 is FQGTGA in the germline V gene. This CDR3 contains 12 residues. Between the trimmed V and J ends, which lost 3 bases and 9 bases, there was a span of 9 bases. This CDR3 is CASSFPYGEQFF. The CDR3 DNA reads TGTGCCAGCAGCTTTCCGTATGGTGAGCAGTTCTTC.

This clonotype was recorded many times. The V gene is TRBV18, the J gene TRBJ1-1; 7 nucleotides align to TRBD1. CDR3 length: 15 amino acids. V trimming: 8 bases; J trimming: 0 bases; junction bases outside the gene matches: 9. Germline V gene data show CDR1 as KGHSH and CDR2 as LQKENI. The CDR3 sequence is CASTQTGIMNTEAFF. For the CDR3, the DNA is TGTGCCAGCACCCAGACAGGGATCATGAACACTGAAGCTTTCTTT.

This clonotype was counted many times. This chain uses TRBV6-5 with TRBJ2-2, with a weak D call TRBD2 (6 bases). Trimming took off 5 bases at V and 4 bases at J, with 20 bases between the two ends. This CDR3 region has 17 residues. CDR1 is MNHEY and CDR2 is SVGAGI in the germline V gene. CDR3 sequence: CASSETLTSPGTGELFF. CDR3 DNA: TGTGCCAGCAGTGAGACTTTAACTAGCCCCGGCACCGGGGAGCTGTTTTTT.

A remark on this clonotype: Just one base apart from a much larger clone, this may be a read error. Here the CDR3 omits its conserved ending phenylalanine or tryptophan, so a read error is the likely source. This rearrangement joins TRBV28 to TRBJ2-7; 10 bases are a match to TRBD2. V trimming: 6 bases; J trimming: 0 bases; junction bases outside the gene matches: 11. There are 17 residues in the CDR3. The germline V gene encodes CDR1 MDHEN and CDR2 SYDVKM. The CDR3 spells CASSAAGLAISSYEQYL. The CDR3 coding sequence is TGTGCCAGCAGCGCTGCGGGACTAGCGATAAGCTCCTACGAGCAGTACCTC.

The chain combines TRBV14 with TRBJ2-1, with a tentative D call TRBD1 (6 bases). Germline CDR1 and CDR2: SGHDN and FVKESK. The length of the CDR3 is 16 residues. Deletions cut 0 bases from V and 3 bases from J, with 12 bases between. The CDR3 loop reads CASSQEDSANYNEQFF. The CDR3 nucleotides read TGTGCCAGCAGCCAAGAGGACAGCGCAAACTACAATGAGCAGTTCTTC.

This clonotype has at least ten counts. The CDR3, as DNA: TGTGCCAGTAGTAGCAACAGGGGACACAATTCCTACGAGCAGTACTTC. Amino acids: CASSSNRGHNSYEQYF. This rearrangement joins TRBV19 to TRBJ2-7; 7 nucleotides line up with TRBD1. Germline CDR1 reads LNHDA; CDR2 reads SQIVND (reference sequence). The CDR3 contains 16 residues. The ends lost 4 bases at V and 1 base at J; junction bases unmatched: 10.

Remarks on this clonotype: This may be a read error, as it is one base from a much larger clone. The chain carries TRBV30 and TRBJ2-3; no reliable D call. Deletions cut 3 bases from V and 4 bases from J, with 26 bases between. The CDR3 consists of 18 residues. Germline V gene lookup returns CDR1 GTSNPN and CDR2 SVGIG (reference sequence). The CDR3 region has the DNA TGTGCCTGGAGACCAGACGGCTACCTTCCCCTTAGTGCAGATACGCAGTATTTT. This gives the protein CAWRPDGYLPLSADTQYF.

The sample holds a few counts of this clonotype. Sequence at one end of the junction differs from germline and may be a read error. This sequence joins TRBV28 and TRBJ2-7; TRBD1 might be the D (6 bases). CDR3 length: 14 residues. Per the germline V gene, CDR1 is MDHEN and CDR2 is SYDVKM. CDR3 sequence reads: CASSLRGRTYEQCF. Written as DNA, the CDR3 is TGTGCCAGCAGCCTCAGGGGTCGAACCTACGAGCAGTGCTTC.

The chain couples TRBV6-6 to TRBJ2-1, with TRBD2 matching over 8 bases. The ends lost 11 bases at V and 2 bases at J; junction bases unmatched: 8. CDR3 length equals 14 residues. The germline CDR1 and CDR2 sequences are MNHNY and SVGAGI (reference sequence). The CDR3 coding sequence is TGTGCCGCGAAACTAGCGGAGACCTACAATGAGCAGTTCTTC. Translating it yields CAAKLAETYNEQFF.

This clonotype occurred a few times. This CDR3 reads CASSRPGNTYEQYF. The CDR3 region has the DNA TGTGCCAGCAGTCGCCCCGGTAATACCTACGAGCAGTACTTC. This chain uses TRBV5-6 with TRBJ2-7; D gene unclear. Germline lookup yields CDR1 SGHDT and CDR2 YYEEEE. CDR3 length equals 14 residues. The V and J ends lost 5 bases and 2 bases respectively, with 14 bases between them.

V is TRBV6-5 and J is TRBJ2-3; D is ambiguous. There are 14 residues in the CDR3. Germline values: CDR1 MNHEY, CDR2 SVGAGI. The V and J ends lost 1 base and 2 bases respectively, with 7 bases between them. Written as DNA, the CDR3 is TGTGCCAGCAGTTACTACGAGGACACAGATACGCAGTATTTT. Its translation: CASSYYEDTDTQYF.

This clonotype was seen ten or more times. The gene calls are TRBV6-5 and TRBJ2-3, with 7 bases lining up with TRBD2. The CDR3 covers 15 residues. V was clipped by 5 bases and J by 2 bases; unmatched bases: 7. Germline CDR1 reads MNHEY; CDR2 reads SVGAGI. DNA for the CDR3: TGTGCCAGCAGTGACAAAGCGGGGCCCACAGATACGCAGTATTTT. Amino acids: CASSDKAGPTDTQYF.

Points on this clonotype: Possible read error: a much larger clone is one base away. The J gene is TRBJ2-3, the V gene TRBV12-3 or TRBV12-4; D perhaps matches TRBD1 (5 bases). V lost 4 bases to trimming and J lost 4 bases, with 9 bases between them. CDR3 length: 13 amino acids. The CDR3, as DNA: TGTGCCAGCAGTTGGGGCCTCGCAGATACGCAGTATTTT. It is translated as CASSWGLADTQYF.

Regarding this clonotype: A much larger clone lies a single base off, so this may be a read error. The rearrangement uses TRBV27 and TRBJ2-1, with D tentatively TRBD1 (6 bases). The CDR3 has 14 residues. The germline gives CDR1 MNHEY, CDR2 SMNVEV (reference sequence). CDR3 DNA: TGTGCCGGCAGTTTGGCAGGGGTCCACAATGAGCAGTTCTTC. Protein: CAGSLAGVHNEQFF.

At least ten counts were recorded for this clonotype. The V gene is TRBV6-2 or TRBV6-3, the J gene TRBJ1-1; D call uncertain. With 5 bases removed from V and 0 bases from J, the gap between germline ends came to 4 bases. The CDR3 is made up of 12 amino acids. Germline V gives CDR1 MNHEY, CDR2 SVGEGT. Here the CDR3 DNA reads TGTGCCAGCAGTGAAGTGAACACTGAAGCTTTCTTT. This codes for CASSEVNTEAFF.

This clonotype was found a few times. The rearrangement joins TRBV3-1 to TRBJ1-2; perhaps TRBD1 as D (6 bases). CDR3 length: 14 residues. Germline V gene data show CDR1 as LGHDT and CDR2 as YNNKEL (reference sequence). The V gene lost 1 base and the J gene lost 6 bases, with 12 bases spanning the gap. The CDR3 here is CASSQAGTGNGYTF. The CDR3 nucleotides are TGTGCCAGCAGCCAAGCTGGTACAGGGAATGGCTACACCTTC.

This clonotype occurred a few times. A much bigger clone sits one base away, suggesting this may be a read error. The chain has TRBV4-3 and TRBJ2-1; possibly TRBD2 for D (6 bases). This CDR3 contains 15 residues. Germline V lookup: CDR1 LGHNA, CDR2 YSLEER. The CDR3, as DNA: TGCGCCAGCAGCCAAGCGCGGGGCCCCTACAATAAGCAGTTCTTC. As protein: CASSQARGPYNKQFF.

This clonotype was detected many times. CDR3 residues: CASSLRGDEQFF. The CDR3 region has the DNA TGTGCCAGCAGTTTAAGAGGGGATGAGCAGTTCTTC. The J gene is TRBJ2-1, the V gene TRBV12-3 or TRBV12-4; D possibly matches TRBD1 or TRBD2 (5 bases each). CDR3 length equals 12 residues. V lost 2 bases to trimming and J lost 8 bases, with 7 bases between them.